The 16 T cell receptor beta chains in this list originate from one sample, sequenced in a study of shared clonotypes between healthy human individuals. Profiled with immunoSEQ multiplex PCR; TCRdb holds only in-frame clones, not every one. The table lists around 480,000 clones, 60% to 80% of them singletons. The sample taken for sequencing was PBMCs. Receptor source: a woman in her thirties or forties in good health. Some clones in this sample may be carry-over from other donors' samples.

V is TRBV6-1 and J is TRBJ2-7, with 8 bases that match TRBD1. This CDR3 is 13 amino acids long. Unmatched junction bases numbered 3, after V lost 5 bases and J lost 3 bases. Germline loops: CDR1 MNHNS, CDR2 SASEGT. CDR3 region: CASSRTGSYEQYF. In nucleotides, the CDR3 is TGTGCCAGCAGTAGGACAGGGAGCTACGAGCAGTACTTC.

The chain uses TRBV15 and TRBJ2-2; D may be TRBD1 or TRBD2 (6 bases each). V was pared by 1 base and J by 7 bases, with 13 bases between. Germline V gene sequence: CDR1 LNHNV, CDR2 YYDKDF (reference sequence). This CDR3 comprises 15 residues. CDR3 residues: CATSRGGGPGGELFF. CDR3 DNA: TGTGCCACCAGCAGAGGTGGGGGGCCTGGCGGGGAGCTGTTTTTT.

V is TRBV28 and J is TRBJ2-7; 7 positions agree with TRBD1. The CDR3 contains 14 residues. The J segment lost 3 bases and the V segment lost 7 bases, leaving 9 bases of the junction unmatched. CDR1 is MDHEN, CDR2 SYDVKM, per germline. CDR3 coding DNA: TGTGCCAGCATTGGGGGACAGACAGACTACGAGCAGTACTTC. Amino acid sequence: CASIGGQTDYEQYF.

V usage is TRBV6-6 and J usage is TRBJ1-1; no clear D. This CDR3 is 13 amino acids long. Germline V gene sequence: CDR1 MNHNY, CDR2 SVGAGI (reference sequence). Deletions cut 4 bases from V and 2 bases from J, with 8 bases between. Here the CDR3 reads CASSSYSNTEAFF. CDR3 DNA sequence: TGTGCCAGCAGTTCCTACAGTAACACTGAAGCTTTCTTT.

V usage is TRBV5-6 and J usage is TRBJ2-4; no definite D call. V lost 1 base to trimming and J lost 0 bases, with 11 bases between them. The CDR3 sequence is 16 residues long. Germline CDR1 reads SGHDT; CDR2 reads YYEEEE. This chain's CDR3 is CASSLWKTLAKNIQYF. DNA of the CDR3: TGTGCCAGCAGCTTGTGGAAGACCCTAGCCAAAAACATTCAGTACTTC.

DNA for the CDR3: TGTGCCAGCAGCGTAGCCTCCTTGAGCTCCTACAATGAGCAGTTCTTC. Its translation is CASSVASLSSYNEQFF. The genes are TRBV9 and TRBJ2-1; D is uncertain. Germline CDR1 SGDLS, CDR2 YYNGEE. CDR3 length equals 16 residues. The V and J ends lost 0 bases and 0 bases respectively, with 10 bases between them.

This sequence joins TRBV20-1 and TRBJ2-5; D gene ambiguous. Trimming removed 6 bases at V and 5 bases at J, with 10 bases between. The CDR3 contains 11 residues. Germline CDR1 reads DFQATT; CDR2 reads SNEGSKA (reference sequence). As DNA, the CDR3 is TGCAGTGCCCTTCTGGAGGAGACCCAGTACTTC. It yields the protein CSALLEETQYF.

As DNA, the CDR3 is TGTGCCAGCAGCCCGGACAGGGGGGGTATCCAGTACTTC. It translates to CASSPDRGGIQYF. V usage is TRBV7-9 and J usage is TRBJ2-5; 10 bases align to TRBD1. After removal of 5 bases from V and 10 bases from J, the junction contained 7 bases not matched to a gene. The CDR3 runs 13 residues. Germline CDR1 is SEHNR and CDR2 is FQNEAQ (reference sequence).

CDR3 loop: CASSERDLQTDTQYF. The CDR3, as DNA: TGTGCCAGCAGCGAGCGGGACCTACAAACAGATACGCAGTATTTT. This sequence joins TRBV9 and TRBJ2-3; 7 nucleotides agree with TRBD2. The germline gives CDR1 SGDLS, CDR2 YYNGEE. The V and J ends lost 3 bases and 3 bases, in that order; junction bases with no gene match: 7. The CDR3 has 15 amino acids. Full variable domain (remainder filled in from reference TRBV9 and TRBJ2-3): DSGVTQTPKHLITATGQRVTLRCSPRSGDLSVYWYQQSLDQGLQFLIQYYNGEERAKGNILERFSAQQFPDLHSELNLSSLELGDSALYFCASSERDLQTDTQYFGPGTRLTVL.

This chain links TRBV29-1 with TRBJ2-7; TRBD2 matches 7 bases. Germline CDR1 is SQVTM and CDR2 is ANQGSEA. The CDR3 extends over 12 amino acids. V gave up 5 bases and J gave up 0 bases; unmatched junction bases: 1. The DNA of the CDR3 is TGCAGCGTTTCGGGGGGCTCCTACGAGCAGTACTTC. Translating it yields CSVSGGSYEQYF.

This chain connects TRBV7-3 to TRBJ2-2, with 12 bases aligning to TRBD2. The V segment lost 5 bases and the J segment 6 bases; nucleotides outside the gene matches: 7. In germline, CDR1 is SGHTA, CDR2 FQGTGA. CDR3 length: 16 amino acids. The CDR3 DNA is TGTGCCAGCAGCCCGAGACTAGCGGGAGTGGCCGGGGAGCTGTTTTTT. It specifies CASSPRLAGVAGELFF.

This CDR3 is CASSQEPIRGPNTGELFF. The CDR3 nucleotides read TGCGCCAGCAGCCAAGAACCCATCAGGGGGCCAAACACCGGGGAGCTGTTTTTT. The chain carries TRBV4-3 and TRBJ2-2; 8 nucleotides match TRBD1. V lost 0 bases and J lost 2; bases outside the gene matches: 8. This CDR3 has 18 amino acids. CDR1 LGHNA and CDR2 YSLEER come from the germline V gene.

The chain has TRBV4-2 and TRBJ2-1, with TRBD2 matching over 10 bases. Per the germline V gene, CDR1 is LGHNA and CDR2 is YNFKEQ. V lost 4 bases and J lost 2; bases outside the gene matches: 11. The length of the CDR3 is 18 residues. The CDR3 sequence is CASSRKTIAGGTYNEQFF. CDR3 DNA: TGTGCCAGCAGCCGGAAGACCATAGCGGGAGGAACCTACAATGAGCAGTTCTTC.

The rearrangement links TRBV4-1 to TRBJ1-3; maybe TRBD1 (6 bases). The CDR3 runs 15 residues. CDR1 MGHRA and CDR2 YSYEKL come from the germline V gene. The germline V and J ends were trimmed by 2 bases and 4 bases, with 12 bases remaining between them. The DNA for the CDR3 is TGCGCCAGCAGCCAACCCCACAGGGTGGGAAACACCATATATTTT. Translated: CASSQPHRVGNTIYF.

The rearrangement uses TRBV7-2 and TRBJ1-3, with 9 bases matching TRBD1. J gave up 1 base and V 5 bases, and 3 bases lay outside the gene matches. Germline CDR1 and CDR2: SGHTA and FQGNSA. This CDR3 is 15 amino acids long. The CDR3 is CASSPGTGSGNTIYF. CDR3 nucleotides: TGTGCCAGCAGCCCCGGGACAGGGTCTGGAAACACCATATATTTT.

The chain has TRBV6-6 and TRBJ2-7; D is perhaps TRBD1 or TRBD2 (6 bases each). The germline V gene has CDR1 MNHNY and CDR2 SVGAGI (reference sequence). V shed 3 bases and J shed 0 bases, with 15 bases lying between them. This CDR3 region has 16 residues. CDR3 DNA: TGTGCCAGCAGTTATTGGAGAGGAGGGGGCTCCTACGAGCAGTACTTC. It encodes CASSYWRGGGSYEQYF.